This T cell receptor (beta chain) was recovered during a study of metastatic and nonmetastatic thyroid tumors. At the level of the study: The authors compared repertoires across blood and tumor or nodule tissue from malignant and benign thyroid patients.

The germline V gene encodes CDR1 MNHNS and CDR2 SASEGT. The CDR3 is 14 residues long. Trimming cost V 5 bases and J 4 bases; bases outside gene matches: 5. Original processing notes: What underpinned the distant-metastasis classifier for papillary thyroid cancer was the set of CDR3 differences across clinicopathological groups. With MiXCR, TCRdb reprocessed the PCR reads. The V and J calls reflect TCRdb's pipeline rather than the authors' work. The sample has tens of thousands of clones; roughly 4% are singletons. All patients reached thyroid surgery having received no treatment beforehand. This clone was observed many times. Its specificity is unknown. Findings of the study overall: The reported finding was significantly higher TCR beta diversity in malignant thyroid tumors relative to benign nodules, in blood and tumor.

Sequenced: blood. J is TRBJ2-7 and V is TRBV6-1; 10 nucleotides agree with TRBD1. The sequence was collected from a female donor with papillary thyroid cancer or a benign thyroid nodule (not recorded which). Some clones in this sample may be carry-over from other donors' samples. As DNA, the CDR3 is TGTGCCAGCAGTTATCCGGGACAGGGGTACGAGCAGTACTTC. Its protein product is CASSYPGQGYEQYF.